The source of this T cell receptor beta chain is a study of OX40 agonist ivuxolimab in advanced cancers. Study information: The eligibility criteria allowed prior anti-PD-1, anti-PD-L1 or anti-CTLA-4 therapy, and approximately 42% had some. Regarding the study as a whole: Averaging showed that CD8+ T cells had more expanded clones than CD4+ did. Both blood CD4+ and CD8+ T cells showed clonal growth by week 6 at 0.1 to 3.0 mg/kg.

This CDR3 has 13 amino acids. With 2 bases removed from V and 5 bases from J, the gap between germline ends came to 10 bases. The germline CDR1 and CDR2 sequences are MNHEY and SVGAGI. Exclusion applied to patients with autoimmune disease history or systemic immunosuppression. In regard to this clone: The antigen is not known.

Sequencing used immunoSEQ multiplex PCR; TCRdb keeps in-frame clones, though not all of them. The data show roughly 48,000 clones, around 84% seen once. V is TRBV6-5 and J is TRBJ2-7, with TRBD2 as a possible D gene (5 bases). This receptor was obtained from an adult with an advanced solid tumor such as melanoma, head and neck, liver or kidney cancer. The specimen comprised CD4+ or CD8+ T cells sorted from blood, sampled in a trial of the OX40 agonist ivuxolimab. The CDR3 nucleotides read TGTGCCAGCAGTTACGAGGGCAACCACGAGCAGTACTTC. Translated, it gives CASSYEGNHEQYF.